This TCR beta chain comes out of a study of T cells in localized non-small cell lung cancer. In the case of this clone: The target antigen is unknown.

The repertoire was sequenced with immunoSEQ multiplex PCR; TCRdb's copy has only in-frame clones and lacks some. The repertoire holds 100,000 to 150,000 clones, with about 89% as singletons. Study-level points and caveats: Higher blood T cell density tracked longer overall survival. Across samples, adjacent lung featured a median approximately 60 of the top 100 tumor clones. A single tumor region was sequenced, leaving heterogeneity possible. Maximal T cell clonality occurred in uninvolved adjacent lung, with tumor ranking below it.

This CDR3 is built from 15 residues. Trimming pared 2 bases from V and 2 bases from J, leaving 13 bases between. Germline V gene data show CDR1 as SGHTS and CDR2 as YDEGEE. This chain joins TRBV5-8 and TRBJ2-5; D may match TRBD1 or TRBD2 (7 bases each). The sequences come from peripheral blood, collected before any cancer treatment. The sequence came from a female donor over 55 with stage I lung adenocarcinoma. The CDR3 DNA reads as TGTGCCAGCAGCTTAGGCAGGGGGGGGCAAGAGACCCAGTACTTC. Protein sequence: CASSLGRGGQETQYF.